The sequence of this T cell receptor (beta chain) was determined in a study of OX40 agonist ivuxolimab in advanced cancers. Trimming left V 5 bases short and J 4 bases short, with 17 bases between. Per the germline V gene, CDR1 is SGHTA and CDR2 is FQGNSA. This CDR3 is 15 amino acids long. Method: immunoSEQ multiplex PCR; TCRdb's copy keeps in-frame clones and lacks some. Of around 62,000 clones detected, about three quarters appear once; the ten largest clones hold over 1.5%. This clonotype was obtained from an adult with an advanced solid tumor such as melanoma, head and neck, liver or kidney cancer. V usage is TRBV7-2 and J usage is TRBJ1-2; D call uncertain. Sequencing used CD4+ or CD8+ T cells sorted from blood, obtained in a trial of the OX40 agonist ivuxolimab. In DNA, the CDR3 is TGTGCCAGCAGCCCCAACCGGGATCCGGGCTATGGCTACACCTTC. This encodes CASSPNRDPGYGYTF.